The TCR beta chain described here comes from a study of T cell changes during pregnancy in multiple sclerosis. This clone was seen just once. Repertoires were generated with immunoSEQ multiplex PCR, while TCRdb's copy carries only in-frame clones and drops some. The profile shows tens of thousands of clones, 80% to 95% of them singletons. Sequencing used peripheral blood, obtained in the third trimester of pregnancy. This sequence originates from a female donor in good health, enrolled as a control in a pregnancy study.

CDR3 amino acids: CASSYRQTGGRETQYF. The CDR3 DNA follows: TGTGCCAGCAGTTACAGACAGACAGGGGGAAGAGAGACCCAGTACTTC. The J gene is TRBJ2-5, the V gene TRBV6-5, with 9 positions matching TRBD1. The germline V gene encodes CDR1 MNHEY and CDR2 SVGAGI. V lost 2 bases, J lost 4 bases, and 8 bases stayed unmatched. The CDR3 loop spans 16 amino acids.